This T cell receptor beta chain was profiled in a study of CD8+ T cells in alopecia areata. Study overall: Female C3H/HeJ mice aged roughly 6-10 weeks received skin from roughly 6-12-month-old C3H/HeJ donors with spontaneous alopecia. Study outcomes and limitations: The study found TCR sharing across patients less clear than in mice, possibly for HLA reasons.

Isolated RNA was reverse transcribed into cDNA used as the sequencing template. Here immunoSEQ multiplex PCR was the method, and the copy in TCRdb shows in-frame clones only, minus some. The sample has 200,000 to 300,000 clones, none seen only once. The authors sorted pooled cutaneous lymph node cells using CD4, CD8alpha, NKG2D, NKG2ACE and other markers. Germline assignment: CDR1 NSHNY and CDR2 SYGAGN. The ends lost 3 bases at V and 0 bases at J; junction bases unmatched: 3. The CDR3 is 15 amino acids. In its sample, this clone was seen a few times. Its antigen is not identified. A read error may be the cause here, since a much bigger clone is one base away. Genes and germline are mouse. The CDR3 goes on 4 residues after the read ends, and that part is filled in from the germline J gene. The same CDR3 is also encoded by other DNA sequences in this sample.

The sequenced sample was CD4+ T cells sorted from a lymph node. The V call is TRBV13-1, the J call TRBJ2-3, with 8 nucleotides matching TRBD2. The receptor was derived from a C3H/HeJ mouse with alopecia areata. The strain bears MHC haplotype H2-k. The sequenced CDR3 bases are TGTGCCAGCAGTGGGACTGGGAGTAGTGCAGAA. Its translation: CASSGTGSSAE. The complete CDR3 sequence is CASSGTGSSAETLYF.